This TCR beta chain originates from a study of cytomegalovirus exposure and HLA in healthy donors. Study results and caveats: In a later analysis, HLA-C alleles had the fewest associated TCRs, DRB1 alleles the most. The study found most TCR sequences rare, yet found some public TCRs in many donors. A missense variant in DCLRE1C was later tied to TCR beta V- and J-gene trimming.

To note about this clone: Its antigen is not identified.

With 60 Vbeta and 13 Jbeta primers, the PCR was carried out. Sequenced by immunoSEQ multiplex PCR; TCRdb stores in-frame clones only, minus some. The repertoire holds more than 250,000 clones, with roughly 90% as singletons. Germline lookup yields CDR1 SGHDT and CDR2 YYEEEE. The CDR3 runs 13 residues. The V gene end was trimmed by 3 bases and the J gene end by 2 bases; junction bases not matched to a gene: 1. The source of this sequence is a woman between 18 and 29 years old in good health and CMV-seronegative. Sequenced input: PBMCs. The V call is TRBV5-6, the J call TRBJ1-2; TRBD1 agrees at 7 bases. The CDR3 loop reads CASSSTGNYGYTF. The CDR3 region has the DNA TGTGCCAGCAGCTCGACAGGGAACTATGGCTACACCTTC.